Below, one TCR beta chain is given with its context. Antigen: not known. This sample stems from a study of cytomegalovirus exposure and HLA in healthy donors. Findings of the study overall: HLA alleles showed associations with about 17,000 TCR beta sequences in a later analysis, at a 0.05 false discovery rate. Cytomegalovirus status was reportedly diagnosed by the classifier with high specificity and sensitivity. Earlier analysis found most TCR beta V segments productive about 87% or about 30% of the time.

Germline V gene data show CDR1 as SGHDT and CDR2 as YYEEEE. This CDR3 region has 17 residues. V lost 6 bases and J lost 0, with 16 bases in between. Both 60 Vbeta primers and 13 Jbeta primers went into the PCR. Assay used: immunoSEQ multiplex PCR; TCRdb lists only in-frame clones, some missing. This sample has 110,000 to 150,000 clones; about 80% occur once, and the top ten carry 4.5%. The chain couples TRBV5-6 to TRBJ1-6; D gene uncertain. This receptor was obtained from a middle-aged man in good health and CMV-seronegative. Sample: PBMCs. The CDR3 bases are TGTGCCAGCACATCCAGGCTTCTGAGCTCCTATAATTCACCCCTCCACTTT. Translation gives CASTSRLLSSYNSPLHF. The full variable domain, in which reference TRBV5-6 and TRBJ1-6 provide the parts outside the CDR3, is DAGVTQSPTHLIKTRGQQVTLRCSPKSGHDTVSWYQQALGQGPQFIFQYYEEEERQRGNFPDRFSGHQFPNYSSELNVNALLLGDSALYLCASTSRLLSSYNSPLHFGNGTRLTVT.